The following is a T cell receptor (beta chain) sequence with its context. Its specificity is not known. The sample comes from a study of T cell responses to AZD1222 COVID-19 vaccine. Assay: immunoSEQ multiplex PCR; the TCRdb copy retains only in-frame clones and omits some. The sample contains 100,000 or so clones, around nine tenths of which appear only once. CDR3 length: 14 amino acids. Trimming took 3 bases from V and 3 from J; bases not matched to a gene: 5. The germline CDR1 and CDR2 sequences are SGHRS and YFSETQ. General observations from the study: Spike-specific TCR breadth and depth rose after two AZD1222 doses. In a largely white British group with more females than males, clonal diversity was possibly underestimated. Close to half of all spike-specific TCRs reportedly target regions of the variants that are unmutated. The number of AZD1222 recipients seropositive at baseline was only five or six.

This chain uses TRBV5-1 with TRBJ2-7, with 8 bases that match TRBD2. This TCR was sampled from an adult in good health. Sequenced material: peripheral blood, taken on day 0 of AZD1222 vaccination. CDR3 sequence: CASSWLSGSYEQYF. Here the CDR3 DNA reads TGCGCCAGCAGCTGGTTAAGCGGGAGCTACGAGCAGTACTTC.